This entry describes one T cell receptor beta chain. Its antigen is unknown. The method was immunoSEQ multiplex PCR; TCRdb's version includes in-frame clones alone and lacks a portion of them. The profile shows a few thousand clones, 25% to 30% of them singletons. Proliferating CFSE-low MLR cells were sequenced to define alloreactive TCRbeta sequences. This sample was taken from a study of T cell clones after liver transplantation. Overall study context: In this trial, immunosuppression withdrawal was attempted within 2 years of liver transplant. Graft-donor-reactive sequences were compared with third-party-reactive TCRbeta sequences from pre-transplant mixed lymphocyte reactions. Overall study results and limits: The donor-reactive repertoire was only partly measurable in two subjects, lacking donor cells. A significant post-transplant drop in circulating graft-donor-reactive CD4 TCRbeta sequences occurred in most of the 8 subjects.

The clonotype was recovered from a human patient who received a liver transplant. The graft donor may account for some of the T cells. Material: CD4+ T cells from cultured PBMCs.

The CDR3 bases are TGTGCCAGCAGCTTAGGCGGTAGCGGGAGCATTGAGCAGTTCTTC. This codes for CASSLGGSGSIEQFF. The rearrangement links TRBV7-3 to TRBJ2-1, with TRBD2 matching 9 bases. Germline CDR1 is SGHTA and CDR2 is FQGTGA. V lost 2 bases and J lost 9; bases outside the gene matches: 8. The CDR3 length is 15 residues.